A single sample gave rise to the 23 T cell receptor beta chains below, sequenced in a study of shared clonotypes between healthy human individuals. Only CD45RO-negative cells positively selected for CCR7 counted as naive CD8 cells, so terminally differentiated effector memory CD45RA+ cells were excluded. Repertoires were generated with immunoSEQ multiplex PCR, while TCRdb's copy carries only in-frame clones and drops some. The top ten hold around 0.1% of the sample, which has hundreds of thousands of clones, roughly 95% seen once. Sequenced material: naive CD8+ T cells sorted from blood. These receptors originate from a woman in her thirties in good health.

The V gene is TRBV19, the J gene TRBJ1-2, with D unresolved. The CDR3 has 12 residues. CDR1 and CDR2 from the germline V gene are LNHDA and SQIVND (reference sequence). Trimming pared 3 bases from V and 8 bases from J, leaving 10 bases between. This CDR3 is CASSIPRRGYTF. CDR3 DNA sequence: TGTGCCAGTAGTATCCCTAGGCGCGGCTACACCTTC.

The chain recombines TRBV7-8 with TRBJ2-7; no firm D call. This CDR3 comprises 16 residues. Germline V gives CDR1 SGHVS, CDR2 FQNEAQ. The germline V and J ends were trimmed by 1 base and 2 bases, with 15 bases remaining between them. The chain's CDR3 is CASSLGVSAPAYEQYF. The CDR3 DNA reads TGTGCCAGCAGCTTAGGGGTTTCGGCGCCAGCCTACGAGCAGTACTTC. Full variable domain (outside the CDR3, taken from reference TRBV7-8 and TRBJ2-7): GAGVSQSPRYKVAKRGQDVALRCDPISGHVSLFWYQQALGQGPEFLTYFQNEAQLDKSGLPSDRFFAERPEGSVSTLKIQRTQQEDSAVYLCASSLGVSAPAYEQYFGPGTRLTVT.

In this sample, this clone turned up once. The genes are TRBV4-1 and TRBJ1-1; tentatively, D is TRBD1 (6 bases). Trimming took 1 base from V and 3 from J, leaving 18 bases between them. This CDR3 spans 17 amino acids. Germline V gives CDR1 MGHRA, CDR2 YSYEKL. For the CDR3, the DNA is TGCGCCAGCAGCCAAGGGGACTTCCAAAGGGGGTACACTGAAGCTTTCTTT. This gives the protein CASSQGDFQRGYTEAFF.

The chain joins TRBV29-1 to TRBJ1-4; 9 bases align to TRBD1. The CDR3 is 13 amino acids. The V gene end was trimmed by 4 bases and the J gene end by 8 bases; junction bases not matched to a gene: 5. Germline assignment: CDR1 SQVTM and CDR2 ANQGSEA. CDR3 loop: CSVAGQGWEKLFF. The CDR3 DNA reads as TGCAGCGTTGCGGGACAGGGTTGGGAAAAACTGTTTTTT.

The chain joins TRBV5-1 to TRBJ2-7, with TRBD2 identical over 7 bases. The CDR3 is made up of 15 amino acids. Germline V gives CDR1 SGHRS, CDR2 YFSETQ. V lost 0 bases and J lost 2; bases outside the gene matches: 5. CDR3: CASSLGLADTYEQYF. DNA for the CDR3: TGCGCCAGCAGCTTGGGACTAGCCGATACCTACGAGCAGTACTTC.

The rearrangement joins TRBV10-3 to TRBJ2-7; D remains unclear. CDR1 and CDR2 (germline): ENHRY, SYGVKD. CDR3 length equals 14 residues. Trimming left V 4 bases short and J 2 bases short, with 12 bases between. The CDR3 loop reads CAISVATAPYEQYF. CDR3 bases: TGTGCCATCAGTGTGGCTACAGCGCCCTACGAGCAGTACTTC.

This clone has a handful of counts. The chain links TRBV27 to TRBJ1-4; 7 nucleotides line up with TRBD1. V lost 6 bases and J lost 8; bases outside the gene matches: 6. The CDR3 has 13 residues. The germline V gene encodes CDR1 MNHEY and CDR2 SMNVEV (reference sequence). The DNA of the CDR3 is TGTGCCAGCAGCACTAGGGACAGCGAAAAACTGTTTTTT. This gives the protein CASSTRDSEKLFF.

The chain joins TRBV28 to TRBJ2-2, with D perhaps TRBD2 (6 bases). Germline V gene lookup returns CDR1 MDHEN and CDR2 SYDVKM. This CDR3 is 15 amino acids long. Trimming left V 8 bases short and J 6 bases short, with 19 bases between. This chain's CDR3 is CASVGAGTRAGELFF. The CDR3 DNA follows: TGTGCCAGCGTTGGGGCAGGGACTCGCGCCGGGGAGCTGTTTTTT.

The CDR3 spells CASSRTGGRTWTDTQYF. The CDR3 coding sequence is TGTGCCAGCAGTAGGACAGGGGGCCGGACATGGACAGATACGCAGTATTTT. The chain joins TRBV2 to TRBJ2-3; 11 positions agree with TRBD1. The CDR3 is made up of 17 amino acids. CDR1 is SNHLY and CDR2 is FYNNEI in the germline V gene. Trimming at V came to 5 bases and at J to 3 bases, leaving 10 bases not matched to a gene. Full variable domain (missing parts from reference TRBV2 and TRBJ2-3): EPEVTQTPSHQVTQMGQEVILRCVPISNHLYFYWYRQILGQKVEFLVSFYNNEISEKSEIFDDQFSVERPDGSNFTLKIRSTKLEDSAMYFCASSRTGGRTWTDTQYFGPGTRLTVL.

This clone was picked up one time. V gene TRBV28 combines with J gene TRBJ2-2; a weak D match, TRBD1 (6 bases). Per the germline V gene, CDR1 is MDHEN and CDR2 is SYDVKM. V was clipped by 4 bases and J by 0 bases, with 6 bases between them. The CDR3 sequence is 14 residues long. As DNA, the CDR3 is TGTGCCAGCAGTTACAGGGCGAACACCGGGGAGCTGTTTTTT. Protein product: CASSYRANTGELFF.

The J gene is TRBJ2-1, the V gene TRBV28; tentatively, D is TRBD1 (5 bases). CDR3 size: 15 residues. CDR1 MDHEN and CDR2 SYDVKM come from the germline V gene. Trimming removed 6 bases at V and 0 bases at J, with 12 bases between. Here the CDR3 reads CASRGQGASYNEQFF. In DNA form, the CDR3 reads TGTGCCAGCAGAGGGCAGGGTGCCTCCTACAATGAGCAGTTCTTC.

The chain combines TRBV29-1 with TRBJ1-2; D might be TRBD1 (5 bases). V dropped 5 bases and J dropped 0 bases, with 10 bases sitting between them. The germline V gene encodes CDR1 SQVTM and CDR2 ANQGSEA. The CDR3 is made up of 13 amino acids. The CDR3 loop is CSVRDGSNYGYTF. As DNA, the CDR3 is TGCAGCGTTCGGGACGGCTCTAACTATGGCTACACCTTC.

This chain links TRBV11-2 with TRBJ2-3; perhaps D is TRBD1 or TRBD2 (5 bases each). Trimming took off 1 base at V and 1 base at J, with 15 bases between the two ends. The germline V gene encodes CDR1 SGHAT and CDR2 FQNNGV. The CDR3 spans 17 residues. This chain's CDR3 is CASSLGRGQRGTDTQYF. The CDR3 coding sequence is TGTGCCAGCAGCTTAGGTCGGGGCCAGCGCGGCACAGATACGCAGTATTTT.

The gene calls are TRBV10-1 and TRBJ2-2; 8 bases fit TRBD2. The V gene end was trimmed by 3 bases and the J gene end by 2 bases; junction bases not matched to a gene: 5. Germline lookup yields CDR1 WNHNN and CDR2 SYGVQD (reference sequence). The CDR3 is made up of 16 amino acids. CDR3 sequence: CASSDQAGANTGELFF. The CDR3 bases are TGCGCCAGCAGTGACCAAGCGGGAGCTAACACCGGGGAGCTGTTTTTT.

The table lists this clone with a few counts. In the same sample, other DNA sequences code for this CDR3. The DNA of the CDR3 is TGTGCCAGCAGCTTAGTGTCCTACGAGCAGTACTTC. Translating it yields CASSLVSYEQYF. J is TRBJ2-7 and V is TRBV7-9; D is undetermined. The CDR3 is 12 amino acids. CDR1 and CDR2 (germline): SEHNR, FQNEAQ (reference sequence). V shed 1 base and J shed 1 base, with 2 bases lying between them.

The chain is built from TRBV27 and TRBJ2-1, with D uncertain. The CDR3 runs to 16 residues. CDR1 MNHEY and CDR2 SMNVEV come from the germline V gene (reference sequence). The germline V and J ends were trimmed by 0 bases and 7 bases, with 16 bases remaining between them. CDR3: CASSLSCIGSLNEQFF. CDR3 nucleotides: TGTGCCAGCAGTTTATCGTGCATCGGGTCCCTAAATGAGCAGTTCTTC.

Here the CDR3 reads CASNGLKSSYNEQFF. The CDR3 coding sequence is TGTGCCAGTAATGGTCTCAAGAGCTCCTACAATGAGCAGTTCTTC. V gene TRBV19 combines with J gene TRBJ2-1, with D unclear. V was cut by 7 bases and J by 0 bases, with 13 bases left in between. This CDR3 has 15 residues. The V gene's germline CDR1 is LNHDA and CDR2 SQIVND (reference sequence).

The rearrangement links TRBV29-1 to TRBJ2-1; D is uncertain. V was trimmed by 1 base and J by 0 bases, leaving 7 bases between them. The CDR3 contains 14 residues. Germline V gene lookup returns CDR1 SQVTM and CDR2 ANQGSEA. The CDR3 bases are TGCAGCGTTGAAGTACCGAGCTCCTACAATGAGCAGTTCTTC. As protein: CSVEVPSSYNEQFF.

A remark on this clone: In the same sample, other DNA sequences code for this CDR3. The rearrangement joins TRBV28 to TRBJ1-5; D gene uncertain. In germline, CDR1 is MDHEN, CDR2 SYDVKM. Trimming took off 3 bases at V and 3 bases at J, with 6 bases between the two ends. The CDR3 runs to 13 residues. The CDR3, as DNA: TGTGCCAGCAGTTTGAGTTTCAATCAGCCCCAGCATTTT. It is translated as CASSLSFNQPQHF. Full variable domain (missing parts from reference TRBV28 and TRBJ1-5): DVKVTQSSRYLVKRTGEKVFLECVQDMDHENMFWYRQDPGLGLRLIYFSYDVKMKEKGDIPEGYSVSREKKERFSLILESASTNQTSMYLCASSLSFNQPQHFGDGTRLSIL.

The V call is TRBV5-3, the J call TRBJ2-2; D is possibly TRBD1 (6 bases). TRBV5-3 is annotated as an ORF whose role is uncertain. The CDR3 runs 15 residues. V gave up 2 bases and J gave up 4 bases, with 12 bases separating them. The chain's CDR3 is CARSFLQGCTGELFF. DNA of the CDR3: TGTGCCAGAAGCTTCTTACAGGGTTGCACCGGGGAGCTGTTTTTT.

V and J are TRBV4-2 and TRBJ1-2, with 7 bases aligning to TRBD1. The length of the CDR3 is 14 residues. The germline gives CDR1 LGHNA, CDR2 YNFKEQ. With 4 bases clipped from V and 4 bases from J, the junction kept 6 bases outside the gene matches. The CDR3 sequence: CASSPGGLTYGYTF. The CDR3 bases are TGTGCCAGCAGCCCAGGGGGGCTGACCTATGGCTACACCTTC.

The genes are TRBV19 and TRBJ2-2, with D tentatively TRBD2 (7 bases). Trimming left V 9 bases short and J 6 bases short, with 17 bases between. The CDR3 spans 14 residues. CDR1 is LNHDA and CDR2 is SQIVND in the germline V gene (reference sequence). As DNA, the CDR3 is TGTGCCAGCAGGGAGGGGGATTCGGCCGGGGAGCTGTTTTTT. This encodes CASREGDSAGELFF.

This chain uses TRBV16 with TRBJ2-7; 10 bases are shared with TRBD2. CDR3 size: 14 residues. V was pared by 4 bases and J by 2 bases, with 2 bases of the junction left unmatched. The V gene's germline CDR1 is KGHSY and CDR2 FQNENV. This CDR3 is CASSPGLAAYEQYF. The CDR3 nucleotides are TGTGCCAGCAGCCCCGGACTAGCGGCCTACGAGCAGTACTTC.